This T cell receptor (beta chain) was recorded in a study of regulatory T cells in long-lasting Graves disease. Investigators prepared the TCR beta libraries by applying iRepertoire HTBI primers and Arm-PCR of CDR3 regions. From the multiplex PCR reads, TCRdb called clonotypes with MiXCR, one entry per CDR3 protein. Of around 500,000 distinct CDR3 sequences listed, more than 15% are singletons. This clonotype was detected a few times. Sample time point: newly diagnosed GD, antithyroid drugs for less than 3 months. Researchers made the TCR library from RNA that was extracted from PBMCs. The guidelines of the American Thyroid Association were the basis for diagnosing Graves' disease. In Xi'an, China, an endocrinology department was the source of patients. A further study also used this sample, focusing on T cells in Graves' hyperthyroidism and ophthalmopathy. Per that paper: Ophthalmopathy was predicted by the model a median of roughly 6.6 months ahead of onset.

The clonotype originates from a woman aged 35-60 years with Graves disease. The sample in question was peripheral blood mononuclear cells (PBMCs), obtained at new diagnosis, from a patient treated with antithyroid drugs.

CDR3 DNA sequence: TGTGCCAGCACCTCTAGGCTCCACCTCACAGATACGCAGTATTTT. Protein: CASTSRLHLTDTQYF. The chain uses TRBV5-6 and TRBJ2-3; D is unclear. CDR3 length equals 15 residues. Per germline, CDR1 SGHDT and CDR2 YYEEEE. V lost 6 bases and J lost 2, with 16 bases in between. The whole variable domain, remainder taken from reference TRBV5-6 and TRBJ2-3, is DAGVTQSPTHLIKTRGQQVTLRCSPKSGHDTVSWYQQALGQGPQFIFQYYEEEERQRGNFPDRFSGHQFPNYSSELNVNALLLGDSALYLCASTSRLHLTDTQYFGPGTRLTVL.